This T cell receptor beta chain was sequenced during a study of CD8+CD57+ T cells in acquired aplastic anemia. Deletions cut 4 bases from V and 5 bases from J, with 11 bases between. Looked up from germline, CDR1 is MNHEY and CDR2 is SVGAGI. This CDR3 spans 13 amino acids. Patients selected for sequencing had displayed CD8+CD57+ cell expansion by flow cytometry. With no exception, the patients had severe acquired aplastic anemia. Genomic DNA was employed as the template in profiling TCR beta VDJ and CDR3. TCRdb passed the reads through MiXCR, listing each CDR3 protein once. The sample lists about 40,000 distinct CDR3 sequences, roughly 63% occurring once.

Sequencing was carried out using sorted CD4+, CD8+, or CD8+CD57+ T cells (not recorded which) from PBMCs. The chain recombines TRBV6-5 with TRBJ1-1; D ambiguous. The receptor was isolated from a human donor with aplastic anemia. CDR3 bases: TGTGCCAGCAGTTTGCGAGACCTTACTGAAGCTTTCTTT. It yields the protein CASSLRDLTEAFF.